The present T cell receptor beta chain was sequenced within a study of CD8 T cells in ankylosing spondylitis. Study-level findings and limits: A number of the motif variants had already been described in reactive arthritis synovial fluid and blood. In ankylosing spondylitis blood, a motif of roughly 8 highly homologous TCR beta variants appeared characteristic.

Quantitative 5'-RACE with molecular barcodes generated TCR beta libraries. TCRdb analysed the 5' RACE reads with MiXCR anew, one entry per CDR3 protein. Among about 540,000 distinct CDR3 sequences, 10% to 15% were seen once, and the ten largest hold nearly 7%. Per the germline V gene, CDR1 is MNHNS and CDR2 is SASEGT. V was cut by 6 bases and J by 5 bases, with 17 bases left in between. The CDR3 loop spans 14 amino acids. This clonotype was found a few times. Its antigen is unidentified. This rearrangement joins TRBV6-1 to TRBJ2-7; the D gene is possibly TRBD2 (6 bases). The receptor was isolated from a male donor with ankylosing spondylitis. Material for sequencing was blood, either unsorted or a sorted T cell fraction (not recorded which). The chain's CDR3 is CASSRQRGVDEQYV. Written as DNA, the CDR3 is TGTGCCAGCAGCCGCCAACGCGGGGTAGACGAGCAGTACGTC.